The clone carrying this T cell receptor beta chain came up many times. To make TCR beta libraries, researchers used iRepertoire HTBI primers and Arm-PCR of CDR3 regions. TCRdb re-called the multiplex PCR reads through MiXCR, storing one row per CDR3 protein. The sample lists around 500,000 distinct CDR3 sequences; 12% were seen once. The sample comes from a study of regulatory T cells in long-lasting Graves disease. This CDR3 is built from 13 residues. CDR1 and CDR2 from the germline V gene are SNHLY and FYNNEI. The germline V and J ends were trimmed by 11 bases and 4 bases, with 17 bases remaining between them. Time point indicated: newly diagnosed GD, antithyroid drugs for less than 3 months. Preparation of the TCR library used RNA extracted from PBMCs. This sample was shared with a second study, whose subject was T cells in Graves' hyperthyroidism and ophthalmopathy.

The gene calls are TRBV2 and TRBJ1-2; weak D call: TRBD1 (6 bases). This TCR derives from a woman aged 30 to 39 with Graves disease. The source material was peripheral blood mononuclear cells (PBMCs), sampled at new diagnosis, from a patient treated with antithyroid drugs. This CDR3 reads CAGGGLYFYGYTF. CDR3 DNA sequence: TGTGCCGGGGGGGGGCTTTATTTCTATGGCTACACCTTC.